The rows below give T cell receptor beta chains drawn from one sample of a study of cytomegalovirus exposure and HLA in healthy donors. Profiled with immunoSEQ multiplex PCR; TCRdb holds only in-frame clones, not every one. The repertoire consists of 85,000 to 100,000 clones, with around four fifths occurring once and the leading ten covering around 0.74%. The sample taken for sequencing was PBMCs. These receptors were collected from a woman aged 60-70 years in good health and CMV-seronegative. CDR3s include the opening cysteine and the closing phenylalanine or tryptophan.

TRBJ1-2,TRBV5-1,CASSQRVAANYGYTF
TRBJ1-5,TRBV30,CAWSPVVGGATGNQPQHF
TRBJ2-3,TRBV5-6,CASSSDRTQKGVTDTQYF
TRBJ2-5,TRBV29-1,CSLAGGEETQYF
TRBJ1-4,TRBV5-1,CASSLSGSSANEKLFF
TRBJ1-1,TRBV4-3,CASSQVSQGGTEAFF
TRBJ1-3,TRBV6-5,CASSTRQGYTNTIYF
TRBJ2-5,TRBV28,CASSGAGGAETQYF
TRBJ2-1,TRBV11-2,CASSLTALIAGVNEQFF
TRBJ2-7,TRBV4-3,CASSQLQGAYEQYF
TRBJ2-2,TRBV7-9,CASSPLAATGELFF
TRBJ2-1,TRBV6-6,CASSSSEKYYNEQFF
TRBJ1-5,TRBV4-3,CASSHRQGANQPQHF
TRBJ2-3,TRBV2,CASSGQGGSDTQYF
TRBJ2-1,TRBV19,CASSIRGASGGKGEQFF
TRBJ2-5,TRBV4-3,CASSQGALGGLETQYF
TRBJ2-7,TRBV7-2,CASSLGVTNEQYF
TRBJ1-1,TRBV5-4,CASSTLTGGNEAFF
TRBJ1-2,TRBV11-2,CASSLTGNGYGYTF
TRBJ2-2,TRBV27,CASSNPRAGELFF
TRBJ2-5,TRBV18,CASSPGTGGQETQYF
TRBJ1-1,TRBV4-3,CASSRETGGVGTEAFF
TRBJ2-1,TRBV7-2,CASSLRNPNVAGVGVEQFF
TRBJ1-5,TRBV4-3,CASSQDERNQPQHF
TRBJ2-7,TRBV6-1,CASSVRQHRDSAYEQYF
TRBJ1-1,TRBV9,CASSATGGSAFF
TRBJ2-1,TRBV13,CASSFSGRSVYNKQFF
TRBJ2-1,TRBV15,CATSRARIGNEQFF
TRBJ2-7,TRBV27,CASSLSRVSEQYF
TRBJ2-2,TRBV29-1,CSVEDVAPGELFF
TRBJ1-2,TRBV7-2,CASSPMAYGYTF
TRBJ2-7,TRBV28,CASSSGTLSYEQYF
TRBJ1-2,TRBV7-2,CASSLAIQGHYGYTF
TRBJ1-6,TRBV2,CASRVDRERSPLHF
TRBJ2-7,TRBV7-6,CASSADRGLTYEQYF
TRBJ2-1,TRBV4-3,CASSPGTGVSFF
TRBJ1-2,TRBV4-1,CASSHPRQDFYGYTF
TRBJ2-1,TRBV10-2,CASSERLAGVNEQFF
TRBJ2-7,TRBV5-1,CASSASGSSYEQYF
TRBJ1-2,TRBV7-9,CASSLEGSLGYTF
TRBJ2-6,TRBV7-9,CASSLRGSGFSGANVLTF
TRBJ1-6,TRBV5-6,CASSSDRDRNSPLHF
TRBJ1-1,TRBV5-1,CASQDGGAEAFF
TRBJ1-5,TRBV19,CASSPVEVSNQPQHF
TRBJ2-7,TRBV25-1,CASSEQGRVYEQYF
TRBJ1-1,TRBV25-1,CASSEWEGRYTEAFF
TRBJ1-1,TRBV12-5,CASGLQVRTGFRMNTEAFF
TRBJ1-5,TRBV10-3,CAISESLGQGAQHF
TRBJ2-4,TRBV6-6,CASPPEGTGALDIQYF
TRBJ2-1,TRBV19,CASSIGPGTSYNEQFF